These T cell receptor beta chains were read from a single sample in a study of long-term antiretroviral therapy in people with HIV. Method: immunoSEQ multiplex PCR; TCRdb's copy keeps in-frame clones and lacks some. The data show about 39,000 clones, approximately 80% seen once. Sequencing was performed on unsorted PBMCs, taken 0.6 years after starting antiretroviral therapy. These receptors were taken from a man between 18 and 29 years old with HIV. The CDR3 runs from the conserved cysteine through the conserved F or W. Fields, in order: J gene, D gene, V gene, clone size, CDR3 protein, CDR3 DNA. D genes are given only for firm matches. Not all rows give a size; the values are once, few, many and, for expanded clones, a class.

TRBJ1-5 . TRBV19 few CASSITPNSNQPQHF TGTGCCAGTAGTATTACTCCGAATAGCAATCAGCCCCAGCATTTT
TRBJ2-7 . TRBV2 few CASRSGSPYEQYF TGTGCCAGCAGGTCGGGCTCGCCCTACGAGCAGTACTTC
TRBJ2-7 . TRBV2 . CASSDGRVRGEQYF TGTGCCAGCAGTGATGGAAGGGTTCGCGGCGAGCAGTACTTC
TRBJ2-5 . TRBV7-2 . CASSRPLETQYF TGTGCCAGCAGCCGACCCTTAGAGACCCAGTACTTC
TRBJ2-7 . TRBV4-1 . CASSRLVDYDYEQYF TGCGCCAGCAGCCGACTGGTAGACTACGATTACGAGCAGTACTTC
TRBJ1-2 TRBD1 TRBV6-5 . CASSLTVTGGGYTF TGTGCCAGCAGCCTTACAGTGACAGGGGGGGGCTACACCTTC
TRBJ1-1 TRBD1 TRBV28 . CASSLWLLGQLLLNTEAFF TGTGCCAGCAGTTTATGGCTTTTGGGACAGCTACTCCTGAACACTGAAGCTTTCTTT
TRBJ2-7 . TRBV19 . CASSIAQGPYEQYF TGTGCCAGTAGTATAGCGCAGGGACCCTACGAGCAGTACTTC
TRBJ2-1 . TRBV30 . CAWSVPLLQFF TGTGCCTGGAGTGTACCGCTACTACAGTTCTTC
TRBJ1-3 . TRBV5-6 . CASSLLAGNTIYF TGTGCCAGCAGCTTGTTGGCTGGAAACACCATATATTTT
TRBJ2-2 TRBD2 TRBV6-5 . CASSYLAGNTGELFF TGTGCCAGCAGTTACCTAGCGGGGAACACCGGGGAGCTGTTTTTT
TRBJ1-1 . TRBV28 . CASSLDARQMNTEAFF TGTGCCAGCAGTTTGGACGCCAGACAGATGAACACTGAAGCTTTCTTT
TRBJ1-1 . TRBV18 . CASSVQTLGMNTEAFF TGTGCCAGCTCCGTTCAGACATTGGGAATGAACACTGAAGCTTTCTTT
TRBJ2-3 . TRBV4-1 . CASSQDSPLRGNLRTDTQYF TGCGCCAGCAGCCAAGATTCCCCTCTGCGGGGCAATTTGCGCACAGATACGCAGTATTTT
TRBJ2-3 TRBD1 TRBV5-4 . CASSDRGTDTQYF TGTGCCAGCTCGGACAGGGGCACAGATACGCAGTATTTT
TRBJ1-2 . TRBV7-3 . CARKGRPLSGYTF TGTGCCCGCAAGGGACGACCACTCAGTGGCTACACCTTC
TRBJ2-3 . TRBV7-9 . CASSFGPDTQYF TGTGCCAGCAGCTTCGGCCCAGATACGCAGTATTTT
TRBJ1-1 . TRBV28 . CASSSPDEALNTEAFF TGTGCCAGCAGTTCCCCAGACGAGGCTCTGAACACTGAAGCTTTCTTT
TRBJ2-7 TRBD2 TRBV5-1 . CASSLASGGTYEQYF TGCGCCAGCAGCTTGGCTAGCGGGGGAACCTACGAGCAGTACTTC
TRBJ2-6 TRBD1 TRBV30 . CAWARDRVPGANVLTF TGTGCCTGGGCCCGGGACAGGGTACCTGGGGCCAACGTCCTGACTTTC
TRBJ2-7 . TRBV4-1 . CASGPRYEQYF TGCGCCAGCGGGCCCCGGTACGAGCAGTACTTC
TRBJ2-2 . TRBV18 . CASSSATQGGELFF TGTGCCAGCTCGTCCGCGACTCAGGGCGGGGAGCTGTTTTTT
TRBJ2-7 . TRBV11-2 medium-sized CASSLDLTETYEQYF TGTGCCAGCAGCTTAGATCTAACAGAAACCTACGAGCAGTACTTC
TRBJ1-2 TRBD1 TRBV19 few CASVQGALGYTF TGTGCCAGTGTTCAGGGGGCGCTGGGCTACACCTTC
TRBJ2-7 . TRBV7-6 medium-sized CASSLASGPLDEQYF TGTGCCAGCAGCTTAGCGTCAGGCCCCCTGGACGAGCAGTACTTC
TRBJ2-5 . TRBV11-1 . CASKPSRVGTKETQYF TGTGCCAGCAAGCCCTCTAGAGTCGGCACAAAAGAGACCCAGTACTTC
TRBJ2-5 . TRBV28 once CASIRTPGLETQYF TGTGCCAGCATCCGGACACCGGGACTAGAGACCCAGTACTTC
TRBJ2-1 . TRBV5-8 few CASESEEAYNEQFF TGTGCCAGCGAATCAGAGGAGGCCTACAATGAGCAGTTCTTC
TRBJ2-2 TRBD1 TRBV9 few CASSRTGQGGTGELFF TGTGCCAGCAGCCGTACGGGACAGGGTGGCACCGGGGAGCTGTTTTTT
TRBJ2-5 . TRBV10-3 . CAISPGARETQYF TGTGCCATCAGCCCGGGAGCCCGAGAGACCCAGTACTTC
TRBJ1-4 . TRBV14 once CASSQDPDSLNEKLFF TGTGCCAGCAGCCAAGACCCGGACAGCCTTAATGAAAAACTGTTTTTT
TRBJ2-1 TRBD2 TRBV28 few CASSPLAGGAYNEQFF TGTGCCAGCAGTCCACTAGCGGGAGGGGCTTACAATGAGCAGTTCTTC
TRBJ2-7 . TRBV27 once CASRGGTIEAAEQYF TGTGCCAGCAGGGGAGGTACCATTGAGGCCGCCGAGCAGTACTTC
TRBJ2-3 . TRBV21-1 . CASSKANSGESTDTQYF TGTGCCAGCAGCAAAGCAAATAGCGGGGAGAGCACAGATACGCAGTATTTT
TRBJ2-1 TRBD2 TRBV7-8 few CASSSASGPSYNEQFF TGTGCCAGCAGCTCCGCTAGCGGGCCCTCCTACAATGAGCAGTTCTTC
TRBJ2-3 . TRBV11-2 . CATSWAGSTDTQYF TGTGCCACCAGTTGGGCAGGTAGCACAGATACGCAGTATTTT
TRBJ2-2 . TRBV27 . CASRDGAGELFF TGTGCCAGCAGAGACGGGGCCGGGGAGCTGTTTTTT
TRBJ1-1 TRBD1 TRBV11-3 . CASSSERDSEAFF TGTGCCAGCAGCTCCGAAAGGGACAGTGAAGCTTTCTTT
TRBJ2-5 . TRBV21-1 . CASSKEGGGPLWTQYF TGTGCCAGCAGCAAAGAGGGCGGGGGCCCTTTGTGGACCCAGTACTTC
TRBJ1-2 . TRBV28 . CASRLPGTWGNYGYTF TGTGCCAGCAGGTTACCCGGGACTTGGGGAAACTATGGCTACACCTTC
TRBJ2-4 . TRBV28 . CASSWAEARAKNIQYF TGTGCCAGCAGTTGGGCGGAAGCCAGGGCCAAAAACATTCAGTACTTC
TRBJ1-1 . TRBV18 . CASSPRGSSNTEAFF TGTGCCAGCTCACCACGTGGCAGTTCGAACACTGAAGCTTTCTTT
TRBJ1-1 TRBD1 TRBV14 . CASSLRTGADTEAFF TGTGCCAGCAGCCTTCGGACAGGGGCGGACACTGAAGCTTTCTTT
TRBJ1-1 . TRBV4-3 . CASSPGQGMNTEAFF TGCGCCAGCAGCCCCGGGCAGGGGATGAACACTGAAGCTTTCTTT
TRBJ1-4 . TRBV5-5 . CASSAERQGTTNEKLFF TGTGCCAGCAGCGCGGAAAGGCAGGGGACAACTAATGAAAAACTGTTTTTT
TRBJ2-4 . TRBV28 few CASSLSGPLGNIQYF TGTGCCAGCAGTTTGTCAGGGCCCCTCGGAAACATTCAGTACTTC
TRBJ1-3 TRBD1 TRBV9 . CASSVSNRGLGNTIYF TGTGCCAGCAGCGTATCTAACAGGGGGCTTGGAAACACCATATATTTT
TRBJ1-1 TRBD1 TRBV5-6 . CASSLRSTGARNTEAFF TGTGCCAGCAGCTTGAGGTCGACAGGGGCCAGGAACACTGAAGCTTTCTTT
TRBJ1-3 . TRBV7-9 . CASKGFSGNTIYF TGTGCCAGCAAAGGGTTCTCTGGAAACACCATATATTTT